This TCR beta chain was captured in a study of PD-L1 blockade in urothelial cancer. Study-wide background: Earlier, patients had received 0 to 3 chemotherapy regimens. Reported median T cell count for blood samples was roughly 140,000.

Profiling relied on immunoSEQ multiplex PCR, and the TCRdb table lists in-frame clones only, not all of them. In the table there are tens of thousands of clones, 82% of which are singletons. The study, taken as a whole, reports: Lower pretreatment blood TCR clonality, under the median, predicted better survival, researchers reported.

CDR3 size: 12 residues. Trimming took 2 bases from V and 8 from J, leaving 10 bases between them. Germline assignment: CDR1 MNHNY and CDR2 SVGAGI (reference sequence). Of note for this clone: What it binds is not known.

The sequence derives from a man between 65 and 85 years old with urothelial cancer. J is TRBJ2-7 and V is TRBV6-6; perhaps TRBD2 as D (5 bases). The sample in question was PBMCs, obtained around atezolizumab (anti-PD-L1) treatment. CDR3 sequence: CASSYTDSKQYF. Written as DNA, the CDR3 is TGTGCCAGCAGTTACACGGACTCTAAGCAGTACTTC.